This TCR beta chain derives from a study of shared clonotypes between healthy human individuals. Regarding the study as a whole: The authors expected sequencing depth to affect clonotype sharing among donors.

An even split of each subset's genomic DNA across several immunoSEQ plates was performed. Clones were sequenced by immunoSEQ multiplex PCR, and TCRdb holds only the in-frame ones, with some missing. The profile shows 300,000 to 400,000 clones, 73% of them singletons. A note on this clone: Its specificity is not known.

The sequencing sample was made of memory CD4+ T cells sorted from blood. Subset described: CD45RA-negative fraction. The sequence was collected from a young man in good health.

CDR3 protein: CASSPTSGGGTDTQYF. The DNA of the CDR3 is TGCGCCAGCAGCCCCACATCCGGGGGGGGCACAGATACGCAGTATTTT. The chain has TRBV5-1 and TRBJ2-3; 8 bases align to TRBD2. The CDR3 runs 16 residues. Trimming took 4 bases from V and 1 from J; bases not matched to a gene: 8. Germline V CDR1 and CDR2: SGHRS, YFSETQ.